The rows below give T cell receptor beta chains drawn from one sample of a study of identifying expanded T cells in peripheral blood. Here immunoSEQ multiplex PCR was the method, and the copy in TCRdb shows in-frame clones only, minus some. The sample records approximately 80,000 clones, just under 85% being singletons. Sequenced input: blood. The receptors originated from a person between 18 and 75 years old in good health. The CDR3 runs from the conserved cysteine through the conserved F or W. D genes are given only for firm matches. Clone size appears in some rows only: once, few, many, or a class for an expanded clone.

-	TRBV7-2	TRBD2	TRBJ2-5	TGTGCCAGCAGCCTGGGACTAGCGGGAGGGTGGGGCGAGACCCAGTACTTC	CASSLGLAGGWGETQYF
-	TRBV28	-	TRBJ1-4	TGTGCCAGCAGCCCCGGGATCCTAAATGAAAAACTGTTTTTT	CASSPGILNEKLFF
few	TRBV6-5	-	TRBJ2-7	TGTGCCAGCAGTTACGATGAGGGTAGGACCTACGAGCAGTACTTC	CASSYDEGRTYEQYF
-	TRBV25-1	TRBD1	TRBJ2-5	TGTGCCAGCAGGGTCGGGACAGTGACCAAAGAGACCCAGTACTTC	CASRVGTVTKETQYF
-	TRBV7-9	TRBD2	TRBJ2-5	TGTGCCAGCAGCTTCCCGACTAGCGGGAGCCCCGGGGGAGAGACCCAGTACTTC	CASSFPTSGSPGGETQYF
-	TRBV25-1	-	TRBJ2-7	TGTGCCAGCAGTGGGCTAGCGACTTCCAGGCAGTACTTC	CASSGLATSRQYF
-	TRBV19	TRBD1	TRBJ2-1	TGTGCCAGTACCCGGGGACAGTTTGGGGAGCAGTTCTTC	CASTRGQFGEQFF
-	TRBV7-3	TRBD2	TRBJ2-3	TGTGCCAGCAGCTTAAACTGGGCGGGAGGGCCGCTGGATACGCAGTATTTT	CASSLNWAGGPLDTQYF
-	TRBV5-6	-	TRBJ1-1	TGTGCCGGTTCGGACAGAAGAAACACTGAAGCTTTCTTT	CAGSDRRNTEAFF
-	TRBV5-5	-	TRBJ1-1	TGTGCCAGCAGCTTGTGGCCGAACACTGAAGCTTTCTTT	CASSLWPNTEAFF
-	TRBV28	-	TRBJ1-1	TGTGCCAGCAACACAGGGCCCTGGGTGGCTTTCTTT	CASNTGPWVAFF
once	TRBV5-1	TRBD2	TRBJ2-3	TGCGCCAGCAGCTCGGGACTAGCGGGAACAGATACGCAGTATTTT	CASSSGLAGTDTQYF
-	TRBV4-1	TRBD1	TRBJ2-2	TGCGCCAGCAGCTGGGACAGGGGTACCGGGGAGCTGTTTTTT	CASSWDRGTGELFF
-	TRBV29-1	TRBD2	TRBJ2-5	TGCAGCGTTGCAGTTGGGGCTAGCGGGAGGTGGGAGACCCAGTACTTC	CSVAVGASGRWETQYF
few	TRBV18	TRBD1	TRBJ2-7	TGTGCCAGCTCACCGACAGGGGGGCACGAGCAGTACTTC	CASSPTGGHEQYF
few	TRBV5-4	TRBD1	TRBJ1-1	TGTGCCAGCAGCTTGGATGGGACAGGGGGCACTGAAGCTTTCTTT	CASSLDGTGGTEAFF
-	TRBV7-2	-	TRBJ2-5	TGTGCCAGCAGCTTTACACCGGGTACCCAGTACTTC	CASSFTPGTQYF
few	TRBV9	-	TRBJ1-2	TGTGCCAGCAGCGTAGGGCCAGGGGACTATGGCTACACCTTC	CASSVGPGDYGYTF
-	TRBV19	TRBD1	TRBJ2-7	TGTGCCAGTAGTACTACAAGGACAGGGACCTACGAGCAGTACTTC	CASSTTRTGTYEQYF
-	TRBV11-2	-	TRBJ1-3	TGTGCCAGCAGCTCTGCTTTTACTACTGGAAACACCATATATTTT	CASSSAFTTGNTIYF
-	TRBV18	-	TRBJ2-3	TGTGCCAGCTCACTAGGGTTGGGAGCAGATACGCAGTATTTT	CASSLGLGADTQYF
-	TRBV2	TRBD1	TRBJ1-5	TGTGCCGGGAAAACAGGGGCCGGCAATCAGCCCCAGCATTTT	CAGKTGAGNQPQHF
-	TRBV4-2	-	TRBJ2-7	TGTGCCAGCAGCCAAGATTTTACGAGGGGCAAGGCCTACGAGCAGTACTTC	CASSQDFTRGKAYEQYF
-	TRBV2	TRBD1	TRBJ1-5	TGTGCCTCCGGGACAGTTAGCAATCAGCCCCAGCATTTT	CASGTVSNQPQHF
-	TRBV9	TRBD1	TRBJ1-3	TGTGCCAGCAGCCCTCCTCTACAGGGGTCTGGAAACACCATATATTTT	CASSPPLQGSGNTIYF
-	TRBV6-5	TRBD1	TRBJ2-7	TGTGCCAGCAGTTACGAGACAGGGGGTTACGAGCAGTACTTC	CASSYETGGYEQYF
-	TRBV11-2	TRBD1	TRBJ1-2	TGTGCCAGCAGCCCCATACAGGGGGCGAGGGATGGCTACACCTTC	CASSPIQGARDGYTF
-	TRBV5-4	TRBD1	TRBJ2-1	TGTGCCAGCAGCTTCGGGGACAGTGACTACAATGAGCAGTTCTTC	CASSFGDSDYNEQFF
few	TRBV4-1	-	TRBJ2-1	TGCGCCAGCAGCCAAGAAGGCCTAGCACGAGCGGGTCTCTCCTACAATGAGCAGTTCTTC	CASSQEGLARAGLSYNEQFF
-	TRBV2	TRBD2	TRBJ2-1	TGTGCCAGCAGTGGGGATAGCGGGAGTCAGCCCAATGAGCAGTTCTTC	CASSGDSGSQPNEQFF
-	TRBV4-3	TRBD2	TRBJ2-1	TGCGCCAGCAGCCAAGATCTAGCGGGAGGATTAGAGCAGTTCTTC	CASSQDLAGGLEQFF
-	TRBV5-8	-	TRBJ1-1	TGTGCCAGCAGCTTGGTCGGGGGGAACACTGAAGCTTTCTTT	CASSLVGGNTEAFF
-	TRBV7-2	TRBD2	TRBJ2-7	TGTGCCAGCAGCTGGGTTGCGGCGGGAGGGTCCTACGAGCAGTACTTC	CASSWVAAGGSYEQYF
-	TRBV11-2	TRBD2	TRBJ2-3	TGTGCCAGCAGCGGCATTAGCGCGGGAGAGGGGTCAGATACGCAGTATTTT	CASSGISAGEGSDTQYF
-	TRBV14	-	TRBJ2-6	TGTGCCAGCAGCCAAGCTTTGCACTCTGGGGCCAACGTCCTGACTTTC	CASSQALHSGANVLTF
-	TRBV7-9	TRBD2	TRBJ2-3	TGTGCCAGCAGCCCAGCCGGGACTAGCGGGAGGGCCGGTACAGATACGCAGTATTTT	CASSPAGTSGRAGTDTQYF
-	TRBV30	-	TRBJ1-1	TGTGCCTGGAGTGGCCGCAGCACTGAAGCTTTCTTT	CAWSGRSTEAFF
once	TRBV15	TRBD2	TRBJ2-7	TGTGCCACCGCGGGAGAGAGCTCCTACGAGCAGTACTTC	CATAGESSYEQYF
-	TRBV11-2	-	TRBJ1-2	TGTGCCAGCAGCTCACAATCGACACTCACCTATGGCTACACCTTC	CASSSQSTLTYGYTF
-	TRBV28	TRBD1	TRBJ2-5	TGTGCCAGCAGTTTCGGGGACAGGGGGTGGGAGACCCAGTACTTC	CASSFGDRGWETQYF
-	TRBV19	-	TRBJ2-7	TGTGCCAGTAGGTCTGGCGGGACCTACGAGCAGTACTTC	CASRSGGTYEQYF
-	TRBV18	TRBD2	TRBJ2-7	TGTGCCAGCTCACCCCTCCGGGAGGCCGACCACGAGCAGTACTTC	CASSPLREADHEQYF
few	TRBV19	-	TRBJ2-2	TGTGCCAGTAGTATACCCGACACCGGGGAGCTGTTTTTT	CASSIPDTGELFF
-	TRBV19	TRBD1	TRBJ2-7	TGTGCCAGTAGTACGGGGGACAGGGTTGGCTACGAGCAGTACTTC	CASSTGDRVGYEQYF
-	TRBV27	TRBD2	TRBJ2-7	TGTGCCAGCAGACCTCTAGCGGGAGGCTCCTACGAGCAGTACTTC	CASRPLAGGSYEQYF
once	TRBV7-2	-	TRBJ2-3	TGTGCCAGCAGCCAGGGGCAGGGAGGCACAGATACGCAGTATTTT	CASSQGQGGTDTQYF
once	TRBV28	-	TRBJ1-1	TGTGCCAGCATCGGAATCATAGAAGCTTTCTTT	CASIGIIEAFF
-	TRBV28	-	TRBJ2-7	TGTGCCAGCACCCAAAGGACGGGGACCTCCTACGAGCAGTACTTC	CASTQRTGTSYEQYF
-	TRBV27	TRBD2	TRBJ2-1	TGTGCCAGCAGTTTGGTCGCTAGCGGGTACAATGAGCAGTTCTTC	CASSLVASGYNEQFF
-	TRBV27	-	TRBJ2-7	TGTGCCAGCAGTTTATCTGGGGGGAACTACGAGCAGTACTTC	CASSLSGGNYEQYF